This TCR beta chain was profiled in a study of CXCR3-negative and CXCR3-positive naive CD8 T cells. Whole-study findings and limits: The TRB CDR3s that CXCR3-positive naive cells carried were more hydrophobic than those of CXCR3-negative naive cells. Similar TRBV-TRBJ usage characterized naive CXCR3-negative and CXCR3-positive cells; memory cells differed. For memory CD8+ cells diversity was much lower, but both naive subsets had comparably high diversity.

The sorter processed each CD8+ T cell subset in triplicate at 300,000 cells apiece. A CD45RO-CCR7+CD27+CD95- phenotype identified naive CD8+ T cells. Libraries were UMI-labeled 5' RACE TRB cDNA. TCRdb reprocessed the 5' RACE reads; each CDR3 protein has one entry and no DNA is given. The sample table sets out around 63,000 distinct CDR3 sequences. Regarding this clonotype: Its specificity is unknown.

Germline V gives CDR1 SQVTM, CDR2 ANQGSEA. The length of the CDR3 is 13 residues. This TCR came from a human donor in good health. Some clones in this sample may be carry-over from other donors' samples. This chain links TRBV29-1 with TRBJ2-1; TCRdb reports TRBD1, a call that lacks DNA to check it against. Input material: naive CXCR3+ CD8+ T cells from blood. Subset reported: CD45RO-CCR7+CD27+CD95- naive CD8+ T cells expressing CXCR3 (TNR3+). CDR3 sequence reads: CSVDQGFYNEQFF.